This paragraph covers one TCR beta chain sequence. Its specific antigen is unknown. No base quality values were provided; no much bigger clone lies one nucleotide off. Reading the germline V gene gives CDR1 SGDLS and CDR2 YYNGEE. Reading from cysteine to phenylalanine, the CDR3 counts 14 amino acids. Only the CDR3 part of the read is kept: 42 bases, read in frame from the first base. The V end loses 1 base and the J end loses 9 bases, and a stretch of 13 bases separates them. Collaborating institutions collected whole blood in K2EDTA tubes following their own protocols. For TCRbeta analysis, collaborator samples were shipped as frozen whole blood, as isolated PBMCs, or as DNA extracted from either sample type. The immunoSEQ Assay, a bias-controlled multiplex PCR, was used to amplify TCRbeta CDR3 regions from genomic DNA. In the authors' own workflow: The number of nucleated cells in each sample was estimated from the amplification of reference gene primers within the assay. To quantify the absolute abundance of each unique TCRbeta CDR3 rearrangement, sequence reads were collapsed and filtered. Productive Simpson clonality was computed per sample as the square root of Simpson's diversity index over productive rearrangements. What TCRdb holds here is the immuneACCESS table cut down to in-frame rearrangements. Part of the clones is not present; checked against another copy, under half of the missing clones reflect an unresolved V gene, and the others are unexplained. V, J and clone size are taken as reported in that table, and D and trimming were inferred from the DNA itself. Within this sample are 100,000 to 120,000 clones, with about 85% of them counted one time only. Clones ranked in the top ten supply about 1.6% of the sample.

This sample was included in a study of blood T cell repertoires in COVID-19 (dated by TCRdb to 2018 to 2021). A note on the overall study: Collaborator samples came from the United States, Italy and Spain and covered acute and convalescent phases of COVID-19. The material from the prospective study consisted of cDNA or gDNA derived from T cells, B-cell-depleted T cells, or PBMCs. The dataset comprised deeply sampled blood TCRbeta repertoires from subjects exposed to, actively infected with, or recovered from COVID-19. The repertoires were released in a freely available public database meant as a resource for research on the immune response to SARS-CoV-2. The samples were drawn from two sources: the first 160 participants of the ongoing ImmuneRACE study, and 1,254 subjects contributed by 6 global collaborators. The sample metadata nearly always contained a de-identified subject ID, COVID-19 status, age in years and sex. Where available, HLA class I and class II types were obtained from metadata supplied by the sample provider rather than from assay-based typing. The research as a whole found: How much clinical and demographic metadata was included differed by source and by participant, and the metadata was provided uncurated.

The sequenced material came from peripheral blood. The chain couples TRBV9 to TRBJ2-2; no D gene can be assigned with confidence. This TCR derives from a man aged 45-65 years with acute or convalescent COVID-19. In nucleotide form, the sequence is TGTGCCAGCAGCGTAAATAGTGTTGATCGGGAGCTGTTTTTT. Protein translation: CASSVNSVDRELFF.